This T cell receptor beta chain was identified during a study of radiation and T cells in renal cell carcinoma. Measured with immunoSEQ multiplex PCR; TCRdb has only the in-frame clones, and not every one. The data hold some 75,000 clones, with about 80% observed a single time. CDR3 length: 15 amino acids. Germline V lookup: CDR1 MNHEY, CDR2 SVGAGI. Trimming took off 5 bases at V and 9 bases at J, with 20 bases between the two ends. In its sample, this clone was seen once. No antigen is known for it. Time point given: blood 2 weeks post-SBRT. The treatment here: 15 Gy SBRT to primary tumor, nephrectomy 4 weeks later. Serial blood draws occurred at baseline and 2 and 4 weeks post-SBRT. Points from the study as a whole: Baseline intratumoral clonotype presence is unknown without pretreatment biopsies.

The TCR originated in a man in his 60s with renal cell carcinoma. The chain uses TRBV6-5 and TRBJ2-1; possibly TRBD1 for D (6 bases). The sequencing here drew on blood, taken from a patient whose treatment included radiotherapy and nephrectomy. CDR3 sequence: CASSTDRDMAGEQFF. The DNA of the CDR3 is TGTGCCAGCAGTACTGACCGGGACATGGCCGGTGAGCAGTTCTTC.